These T cell receptor beta chains were read from a single sample in a study of blood T cells in healthy people across ages. TCRdb reanalysed the 5' RACE reads using MiXCR and keeps one entry per CDR3 protein. The sample consists of about 780,000 distinct CDR3 sequences, more than 35% of them appearing once. Sequenced sample: blood. The receptors originated from an older man in good health. CDR3s include the opening cysteine and the closing phenylalanine or tryptophan. The D gene is left open where the match is weak. Clone size is given for some rows only: seen once, a few or many times, or a class if the clone is expanded.

size	D	length	V	J	DNA	CDR3
NA	TRBD2	14	TRBV12-3/TRBV12-4	TRBJ2-5	TGTGCCAGCAGTCTCCTAGCGGGGTCAGAGACCCAGTACTTC	CASSLLAGSETQYF
NA	NA	13	TRBV20-1	TRBJ2-5	TGCAGTGCCCTAGGGACCGGGCAAGAGACCCAGTACTTC	CSALGTGQETQYF
NA	NA	13	TRBV6-4	TRBJ2-1	TGTGCCAGCAGCTTAGCGGAAGGGAGTGAGCAGTTCTTC	CASSLAEGSEQFF
many	NA	16	TRBV28	TRBJ2-7	TGTGCCAGCAGTGAAGGAGGTGGGGGGACCCCGACTGGGGAGTACTTC	CASSEGGGGTPTGEYF
NA	TRBD2	18	TRBV20-1	TRBJ2-1	TGCAGTGCTACCACCGGGACACCCGGACTAGCGGCCTACAATGAGCAGTTCTTC	CSATTGTPGLAAYNEQFF
NA	NA	16	TRBV20-1	TRBJ2-1	TGCAGTGCTGGAGATCTCCCGGAGCTAGTTTCGGGGGAGCAGTTCTTC	CSAGDLPELVSGEQFF
NA	TRBD2	16	TRBV7-3	TRBJ2-1	TGTGCCAGCAGCCCAGCGGCGGGAGGGTACTACAATGAGCAGTTCTTC	CASSPAAGGYYNEQFF
NA	NA	14	TRBV5-1	TRBJ2-1	TGCGCCAGCAGCTTGGAGGTGACCTCCAATGAGCAGTTCTTC	CASSLEVTSNEQFF
NA	TRBD2	15	TRBV20-1	TRBJ2-1	TGCAGTGCGGACACCGGGACTAGCAACTACAATGAGCAGTTCTTC	CSADTGTSNYNEQFF
NA	TRBD1	14	TRBV7-2	TRBJ2-6	TGTGCCAGCAGCTCACCGGGACAGCCGACCGTCCTGACTTTC	CASSSPGQPTVLTF
NA	NA	12	TRBV4-1	TRBJ2-7	TGCGCCAGCAGCCACGCCGGGAACGAGCAGTACTTC	CASSHAGNEQYF
NA	NA	14	TRBV13	TRBJ2-5	TGTGCCAGCAGCTCGAACAGGGCGTTGGAGACCCAGTACTTC	CASSSNRALETQYF
NA	TRBD2	13	TRBV6-4	TRBJ2-3	TGTCCCGTTCTAGCGGGGAGCACAGATACGCAGTATTTT	CPVLAGSTDTQYF
many	NA	14	TRBV5-1	TRBJ2-3	TGCGCCAGCAGCTTGGGATCATTCACAGATACGCAGTATTTT	CASSLGSFTDTQYF
few	TRBD1	15	TRBV6-1	TRBJ2-7	TGTGCCAGCAGGCCCAGGGACAGGGTCTCCTACGAGCAGTACTTC	CASRPRDRVSYEQYF
NA	TRBD2	19	TRBV5-1	TRBJ2-3	TGCGCCAGCAGCCCGACTACTAGCGGGAGGGCCGCCGACACAGATACGCAGTATTTT	CASSPTTSGRAADTDTQYF
many	NA	15	TRBV12-3/TRBV12-4	TRBJ2-1	TGTGCCAGCAGCCCATTACCCGGTCTGGGCAATGAGCAGTTCTTC	CASSPLPGLGNEQFF
few	NA	13	TRBV29-1	TRBJ1-5	TGCAGCGTTACCCAGGGGAACAATCAGCCCCAGCATTTT	CSVTQGNNQPQHF
NA	TRBD2	18	TRBV20-1	TRBJ2-1	TGCAGTGCTAGAGATGCTAGTAGCGGGACCTACTCCTACAATGAGCAGTTCTTC	CSARDASSGTYSYNEQFF
few	NA	16	TRBV27	TRBJ2-5	TGTGCCAGCAGTTTTACACCCGAGAGGACAGTCGAGACCCAGTACTTC	CASSFTPERTVETQYF
many	TRBD2	17	TRBV7-3	TRBJ2-1	TGTGCCAGCAGCTTTCCCGGGACTAGCGGGAGAGATGATGAGCAGTTCTTC	CASSFPGTSGRDDEQFF
NA	TRBD2	14	TRBV7-9	TRBJ2-2	TGTGCCAGCAAAGCGGGAGGGAACACCGGGGAGCTGTTTTTT	CASKAGGNTGELFF
many	NA	13	TRBV11-3	TRBJ2-7	TGTGCCAGCAGCTTGAATCGACAGTACGAGCAGTACTTC	CASSLNRQYEQYF
NA	NA	14	TRBV5-6	TRBJ2-5	TGTGCCAGCAACCTCGTCCAGTACCAAGAGACCCAGTACTTC	CASNLVQYQETQYF
NA	NA	13	TRBV15	TRBJ2-7	TGTGCCACCAGCAGAGATTGGGGGGACCAGCAGTACTTC	CATSRDWGDQQYF
few	NA	14	TRBV20-1	TRBJ2-3	TGCAGTGCTAGAGCCAGGGCTGGAGCAGATACGCAGTATTTT	CSARARAGADTQYF
few	TRBD2	14	TRBV20-1	TRBJ2-1	TGCAGTGGTTCTAGCGGGGAGATTTACAATGAGCAGTTCTTC	CSGSSGEIYNEQFF
few	NA	12	TRBV7-2	TRBJ2-7	TGTGCCAGCAGCTCGGGACTTCGCGAGCAGTACTTC	CASSSGLREQYF
few	NA	15	TRBV15	TRBJ1-1	TGTGCCACCAGCAGAGGGGTCGGGGGGAACACTGAAGCTTTCTTT	CATSRGVGGNTEAFF
once	TRBD2	15	TRBV7-7	TRBJ2-1	TGTGCCAGCAGCCTTAACTCGGGGGGTAAAGATGAGCAGTTCTTC	CASSLNSGGKDEQFF
NA	NA	15	TRBV5-1	TRBJ1-5	TGCGCCAGCAGCTTAGACAGCTTTAGCAATCAGCCCCAGCATTTT	CASSLDSFSNQPQHF